This T cell receptor (beta chain) was retrieved from a study of blood T cell repertoires in COVID-19. Clones were sequenced by immunoSEQ multiplex PCR, and TCRdb holds only the in-frame ones, with some missing. In the table there are 100,000 to 150,000 clones, 85% to 90% of which are singletons. This clone turned up a few times. The CDR3 contains 15 residues. Trimming removed 0 bases at V and 0 bases at J, with 9 bases between. Per germline, CDR1 SGDLS and CDR2 YYNGEE. This receptor was taken from a man aged 45-65 years with active COVID-19. The sequenced sample was peripheral blood. The V call is TRBV9, the J call TRBJ2-5; no clear D gene. Here the CDR3 DNA reads TGTGCCAGCAGCGTAGAGAGAGCGCACCAAGAGACCCAGTACTTC. It translates to CASSVERAHQETQYF.